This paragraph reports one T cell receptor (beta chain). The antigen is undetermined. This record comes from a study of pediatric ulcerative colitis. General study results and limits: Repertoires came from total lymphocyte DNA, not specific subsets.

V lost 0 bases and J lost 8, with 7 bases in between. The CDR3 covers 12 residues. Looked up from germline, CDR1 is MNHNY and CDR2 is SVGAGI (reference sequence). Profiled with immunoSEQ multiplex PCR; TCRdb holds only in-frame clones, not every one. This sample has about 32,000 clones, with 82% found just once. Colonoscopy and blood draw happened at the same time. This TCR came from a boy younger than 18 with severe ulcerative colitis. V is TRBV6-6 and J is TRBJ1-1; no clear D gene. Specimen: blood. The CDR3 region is CASSYSTREAFF. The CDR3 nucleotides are TGTGCCAGCAGTTACTCGACCAGGGAAGCTTTCTTT.